This T cell receptor beta chain was documented in a study of HIV-infected children after antiretroviral therapy interruption. Study information: Recorded EBV and CMV exposure existed for most children. Study-wide points: Naive CD4+ CDR3 sharing between time points fell after interruption began. Some non-naive CD45RA+ T cells might be present among sorted naive cells.

Documented treatment: PENTA 11 planned treatment interruption arm or continuous ART arm. Naive CD4+ CD45RA+ CD45RO- T cells were FACS-sorted from thawed PBMCs. For this clonotype: Its antigen remains unknown. With a much larger clone just one base away, this may be a read error.

The CDR3 is 14 amino acids. The germline gives CDR1 GTSNPN, CDR2 SVGIG (reference sequence). RNA-based 3' RACE libraries used unique molecular identifiers. TCRdb redid the calling of the 3' RACE reads with MiXCR, one entry per CDR3 protein. Of fewer than 100,000 distinct CDR3 sequences in the sample, about 7% were seen once. The TCR comes from a pool of human donors with HIV. Sequenced here: CD45RA+ CD4+ T cells from PBMCs, pooled from several time points, sampled from a donor given antiretroviral therapy, either interrupted or continuous. Subset specified: naive CD4+ CD45RA+ CD45RO- T cells. The V call is TRBV30, the J call TRBJ2-7; D unresolved. CDR3 coding DNA: TGTGCCTGTAGTGTCCCGCCCCACCTCGGCCAGCGTTCGTTC. Amino acids: CACSVPPHLGQRSF.